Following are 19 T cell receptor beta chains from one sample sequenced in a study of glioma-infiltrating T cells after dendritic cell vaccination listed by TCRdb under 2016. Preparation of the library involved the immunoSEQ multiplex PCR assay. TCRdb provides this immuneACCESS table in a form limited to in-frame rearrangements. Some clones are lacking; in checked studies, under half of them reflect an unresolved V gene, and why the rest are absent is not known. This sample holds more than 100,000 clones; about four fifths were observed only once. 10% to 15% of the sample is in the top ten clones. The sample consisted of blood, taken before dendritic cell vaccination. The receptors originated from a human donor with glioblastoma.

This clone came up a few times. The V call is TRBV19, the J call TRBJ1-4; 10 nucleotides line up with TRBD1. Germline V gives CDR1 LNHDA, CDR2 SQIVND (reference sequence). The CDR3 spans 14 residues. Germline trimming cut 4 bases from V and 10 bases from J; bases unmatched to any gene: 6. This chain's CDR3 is CASSTGQGYGKLFF. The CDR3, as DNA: TGTGCCAGTAGTACGGGACAGGGGTATGGAAAACTGTTTTTT.

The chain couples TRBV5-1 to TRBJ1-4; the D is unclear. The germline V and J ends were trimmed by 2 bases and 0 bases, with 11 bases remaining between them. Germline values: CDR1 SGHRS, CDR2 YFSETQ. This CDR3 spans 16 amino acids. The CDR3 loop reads CASSFRSGSTNEKLFF. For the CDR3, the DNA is TGCGCCAGCAGCTTCAGGAGCGGCTCAACTAATGAAAAACTGTTTTTT. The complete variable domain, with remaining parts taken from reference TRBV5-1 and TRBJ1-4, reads KAGVTQTPRYLIKTRGQQVTLSCSPISGHRSVSWYQQTPGQGLQFLFEYFSETQRNKGNFPGRFSGRQFSNSRSEMNVSTLELGDSALYLCASSFRSGSTNEKLFFGSGTQLSVL.

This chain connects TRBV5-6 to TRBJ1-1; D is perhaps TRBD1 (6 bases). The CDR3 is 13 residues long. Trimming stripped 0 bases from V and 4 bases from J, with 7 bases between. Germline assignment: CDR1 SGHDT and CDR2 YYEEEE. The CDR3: CASSLDRATEAFF. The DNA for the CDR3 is TGTGCCAGCAGCTTGGACAGGGCCACTGAAGCTTTCTTT.

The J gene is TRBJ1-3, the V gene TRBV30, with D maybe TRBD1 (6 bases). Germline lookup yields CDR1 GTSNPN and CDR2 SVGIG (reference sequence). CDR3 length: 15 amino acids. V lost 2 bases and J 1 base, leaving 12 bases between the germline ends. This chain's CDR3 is CAWSRPGDSGNTIYF. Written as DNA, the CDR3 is TGTGCCTGGAGTCGACCAGGGGATTCTGGAAACACCATATATTTT.

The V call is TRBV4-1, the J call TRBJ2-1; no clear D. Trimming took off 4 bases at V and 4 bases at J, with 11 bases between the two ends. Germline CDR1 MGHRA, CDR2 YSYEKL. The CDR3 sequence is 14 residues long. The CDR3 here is CASSRLMKYNEQFF. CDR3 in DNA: TGCGCCAGCAGCCGCCTAATGAAGTACAATGAGCAGTTCTTC.

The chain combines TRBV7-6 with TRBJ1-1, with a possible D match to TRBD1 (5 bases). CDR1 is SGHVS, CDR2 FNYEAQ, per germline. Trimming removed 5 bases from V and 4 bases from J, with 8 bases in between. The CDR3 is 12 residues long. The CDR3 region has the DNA TGTGCCAGCAGCCGGGGGATCACTGAAGCTTTCTTT. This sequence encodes CASSRGITEAFF.

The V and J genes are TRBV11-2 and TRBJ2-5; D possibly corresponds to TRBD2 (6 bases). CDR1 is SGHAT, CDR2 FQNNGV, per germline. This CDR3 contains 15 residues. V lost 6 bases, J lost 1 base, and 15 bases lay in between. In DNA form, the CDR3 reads TGTGCCAGCAGTGTAAGCGGGCGGACCCAAGAGACCCAGTACTTC. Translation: CASSVSGRTQETQYF.

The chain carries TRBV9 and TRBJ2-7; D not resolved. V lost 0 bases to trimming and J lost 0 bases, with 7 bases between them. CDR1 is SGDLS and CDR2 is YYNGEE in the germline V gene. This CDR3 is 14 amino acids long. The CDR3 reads CASSVAIFSYEQYF. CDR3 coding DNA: TGTGCCAGCAGCGTAGCTATATTCTCCTACGAGCAGTACTTC.

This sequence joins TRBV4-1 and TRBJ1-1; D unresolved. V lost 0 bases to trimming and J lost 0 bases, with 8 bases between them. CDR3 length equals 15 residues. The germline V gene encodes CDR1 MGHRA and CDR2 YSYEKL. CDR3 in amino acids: CASSQDTGLNTEAFF. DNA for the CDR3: TGCGCCAGCAGCCAAGATACGGGGTTGAACACTGAAGCTTTCTTT.

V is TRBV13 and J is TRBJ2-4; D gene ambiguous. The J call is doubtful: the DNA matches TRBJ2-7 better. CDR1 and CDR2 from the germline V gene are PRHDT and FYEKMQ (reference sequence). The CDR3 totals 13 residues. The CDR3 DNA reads TGTGCCAGCAGCTCTCGCCAAGACTACGAGCAGTACTTC. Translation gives CASSSRQDYEQYF.

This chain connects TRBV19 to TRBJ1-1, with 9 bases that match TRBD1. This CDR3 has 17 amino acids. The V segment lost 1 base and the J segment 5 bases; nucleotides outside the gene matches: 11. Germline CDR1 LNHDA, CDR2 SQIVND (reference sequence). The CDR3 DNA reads TGTGCCAGTAGTATAGGAGTACAGGGGGCCGGGGAGACTGAAGCTTTCTTT. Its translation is CASSIGVQGAGETEAFF.

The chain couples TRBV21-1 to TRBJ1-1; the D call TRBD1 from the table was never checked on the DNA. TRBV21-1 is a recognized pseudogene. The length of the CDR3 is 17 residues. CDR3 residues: CASSTLDVGQGGTEAFF. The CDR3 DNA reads TGTGCCAGCAGCACCCTTGATGTGGGACAGGGAGGTACTGAAGCTTTCTTT.

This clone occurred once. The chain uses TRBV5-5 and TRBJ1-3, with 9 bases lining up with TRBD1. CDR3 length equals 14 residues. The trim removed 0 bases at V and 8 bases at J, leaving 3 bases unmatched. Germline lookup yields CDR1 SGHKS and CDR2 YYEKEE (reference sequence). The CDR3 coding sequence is TGTGCCAGCAGCTTGGCGGACAGGGGATACACCATATATTTT. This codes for CASSLADRGYTIYF.

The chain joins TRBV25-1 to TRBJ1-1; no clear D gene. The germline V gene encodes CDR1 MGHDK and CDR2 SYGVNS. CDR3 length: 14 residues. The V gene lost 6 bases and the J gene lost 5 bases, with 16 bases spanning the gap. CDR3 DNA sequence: TGTGCCAGCAGCGCGCTTGGCGGTTTGACTGAAGCTTTCTTT. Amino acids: CASSALGGLTEAFF.

CDR3 sequence reads: CSAAETEAYEQYF. Written as DNA, the CDR3 is TGCAGCGCGGCGGAGACTGAAGCTTACGAGCAGTACTTC. The rearrangement uses TRBV29-1 and TRBJ2-7; no definite D call. The CDR3 runs to 13 residues. Germline V gives CDR1 SQVTM, CDR2 ANQGSEA. The V end was cut by 7 bases, the J end by 4 bases, with 17 bases between.

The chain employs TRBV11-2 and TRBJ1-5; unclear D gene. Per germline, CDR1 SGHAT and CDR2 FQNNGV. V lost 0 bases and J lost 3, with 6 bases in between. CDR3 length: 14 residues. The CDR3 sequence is CASSLDILNQPQHF. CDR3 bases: TGTGCCAGCAGCTTAGATATCCTCAATCAGCCCCAGCATTTT.

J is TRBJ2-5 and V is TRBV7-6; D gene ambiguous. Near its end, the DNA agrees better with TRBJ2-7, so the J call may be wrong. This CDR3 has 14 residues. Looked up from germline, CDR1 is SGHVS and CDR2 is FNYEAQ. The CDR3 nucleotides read TGTGCCAGCAGCTTAGAGGTTCTGGGCTACGAGCAGTACTTC. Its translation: CASSLEVLGYEQYF.

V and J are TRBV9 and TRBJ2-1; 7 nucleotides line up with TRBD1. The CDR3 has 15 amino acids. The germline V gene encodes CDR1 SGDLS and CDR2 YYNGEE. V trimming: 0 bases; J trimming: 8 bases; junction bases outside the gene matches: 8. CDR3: CASSVAPTGFDEQFF. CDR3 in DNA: TGTGCCAGCAGCGTAGCTCCGACAGGGTTCGATGAGCAGTTCTTC.

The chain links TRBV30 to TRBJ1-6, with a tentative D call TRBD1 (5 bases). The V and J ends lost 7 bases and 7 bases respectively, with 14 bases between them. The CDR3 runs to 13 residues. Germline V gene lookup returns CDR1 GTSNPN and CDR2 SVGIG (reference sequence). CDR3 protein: CALMTVGNSPLHF. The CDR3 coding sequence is TGTGCCTTAATGACAGTTGGGAATTCACCCCTCCACTTT.